The clone carrying this T cell receptor (beta chain) was found a few times. TCRdb re-called the 5' RACE reads through MiXCR, storing one row per CDR3 protein. The repertoire includes fewer than 500,000 distinct CDR3 sequences, about 19% of them detected once, and roughly a sixth sits in the top ten. This entry belongs to a study of T cells after yellow fever vaccination. The CDR3 is 11 residues long. In germline, CDR1 is MNHEY, CDR2 SVGAGI. V lost 5 bases and J 3 bases, leaving 5 bases between the germline ends. The sequenced sample was PBMCs, obtained before the yellow fever booster vaccination. The rearrangement links TRBV6-5 to TRBJ2-7, with unresolved D. This clonotype originated in a man between 18 and 35 years old who received the YFV17D yellow fever vaccine. CDR3 nucleotides: TGTGCCAGCAGTACTATCTACGAGCAGTACTTC. Protein sequence: CASSTIYEQYF.